The 27 T cell receptor beta chains presented below share a single source sample, sequenced in a study of identical twins. TCRdb called the 5' RACE reads again in MiXCR, with one record for every CDR3 protein. The sample carries fewer than 800,000 distinct CDR3 sequences, roughly 6.6% recorded once. This same sample was also part of a study on yellow fever vaccine responses in identical twins.

Sequenced input: PBMCs. The origin of the receptors is a woman aged 18-29 years in good health.

The chain links TRBV12-3 or TRBV12-4 to TRBJ2-1; D gene ambiguous. This CDR3 contains 11 residues. This CDR3 reads CLLLSNWEQFF. In DNA form, the CDR3 reads TGTCTCCTACTCTCCAATTGGGAGCAGTTCTTC.

Many counts were recorded for this clonotype. The chain couples TRBV24-1 to TRBJ1-1, with D uncertain. Germline CDR1 and CDR2: KGHDR and SFDVKD. V lost 1 base and J 4 bases, leaving 15 bases between the germline ends. CDR3 length: 16 residues. The CDR3, as DNA: TGTGCCACCAGTGATTTCGCGGGCCCCGTGGTCACTGAAGCTTTCTTT. As protein: CATSDFAGPVVTEAFF.

This clonotype was seen many times. The chain recombines TRBV6-2 or TRBV6-3 with TRBJ2-6; the D is unclear. Trimming stripped 7 bases from V and 0 bases from J, with 10 bases between. Germline V gene sequence: CDR1 MNHEY, CDR2 SVGEGT. This CDR3 is built from 15 residues. The CDR3 DNA is TGTGCCAGCACCTCCGATGGCTCTGGGGCCAACGTCCTGACTTTC. It translates to CASTSDGSGANVLTF.

This clonotype was seen repeatedly, ten times or more. CDR3 DNA: TGCGCCAGCAGTTTAGCTAACACGCCCGAAGGAAGCACTGAAGCTTTCTTT. As protein: CASSLANTPEGSTEAFF. This chain joins TRBV5-1 and TRBJ1-1, with unresolved D. With 5 bases removed from V and 4 bases from J, the gap between germline ends came to 24 bases. CDR3 length: 17 amino acids. In germline, CDR1 is SGHRS, CDR2 YFSETQ.

This clonotype was seen more than once but under ten times. The chain employs TRBV29-1 and TRBJ2-7, with a weak D call TRBD2 (5 bases). The CDR3 runs 13 residues. V was cut by 5 bases and J by 2 bases, with 13 bases left in between. Germline CDR1 SQVTM, CDR2 ANQGSEA. CDR3 region: CSVLPDWPYEQYF. Written as DNA, the CDR3 is TGCAGCGTTCTTCCGGACTGGCCCTACGAGCAGTACTTC.

This clonotype showed up just a few times. The CDR3 DNA follows: TGTGCCAGCAGTTTAAGGGAAGCGGGAGATAATGAGCAGTTCTTC. This gives the protein CASSLREAGDNEQFF. The rearrangement joins TRBV12-3 or TRBV12-4 to TRBJ2-1; 8 bases align to TRBD2. V shed 2 bases and J 7 bases; nucleotides not matched to a gene: 7. This CDR3 is 15 amino acids long.

The chain uses TRBV7-9 and TRBJ1-4; D is undetermined. With 5 bases removed from V and 4 bases from J, the gap between germline ends came to 14 bases. The CDR3 totals 15 residues. CDR1 is SEHNR, CDR2 FQNEAQ, per germline (reference sequence). The CDR3 DNA sequence: TGTGCCAGCAGCCCGACCATCGGAGGTAATGAAAAACTGTTTTTT. This gives the protein CASSPTIGGNEKLFF.

About this clonotype: A read error is possible here, since a much larger clone lies one base away. V usage is TRBV7-6 and J usage is TRBJ2-7, with 11 bases matching TRBD1. The CDR3 has 15 residues. Germline V gene sequence: CDR1 SGHVS, CDR2 FNYEAQ. This CDR3 is CASSPGTGGIYKQYF. The CDR3 nucleotides read TGTGCCAGCAGCCCGGGGACAGGGGGAATCTACAAGCAGTACTTC.

This chain uses TRBV5-1 with TRBJ2-2, with no clear D. Germline V gene sequence: CDR1 SGHRS, CDR2 YFSETQ. This CDR3 has 12 residues. V was clipped by 5 bases and J by 6 bases, with 8 bases between them. In DNA form, the CDR3 reads TGCGCCAGCAGAGGAGAAGCCGGGGAGCTGTTTTTT. Protein product: CASRGEAGELFF.

This clonotype was seen a few times. V usage is TRBV6-5 and J usage is TRBJ1-1; unclear D gene. This CDR3 contains 16 residues. Trimming took off 0 bases at V and 4 bases at J, with 15 bases between the two ends. CDR1 MNHEY and CDR2 SVGAGI come from the germline V gene. The CDR3, as DNA: TGTGCCAGCAGTTACTCGTTTCGAGGGAGTGGCACTGAAGCTTTCTTT. It encodes CASSYSFRGSGTEAFF.

This clonotype was seen only a few times. The chain joins TRBV7-9 to TRBJ2-1; 11 nucleotides align to TRBD2. The J segment lost 6 bases and the V segment lost 2 bases, leaving 9 bases of the junction unmatched. Germline CDR1 reads SEHNR; CDR2 reads FQNEAQ (reference sequence). CDR3 length: 17 residues. CDR3: CASSLIAGGPLVNEQFF. The CDR3 region has the DNA TGTGCCAGCAGCTTAATAGCGGGAGGGCCTCTTGTCAATGAGCAGTTCTTC.

The sample holds a few counts of this clonotype. The chain links TRBV20-1 to TRBJ1-6; the match to TRBD1 covers 10 bases. The germline V gene encodes CDR1 DFQATT and CDR2 SNEGSKA (reference sequence). J gave up 8 bases and V 1 base, and 2 bases lay outside the gene matches. The CDR3 totals 14 residues. The DNA of the CDR3 is TGCAGTGCTAGAGGGACAGGGGGGTATTCACCCCTCCACTTT. Its translation: CSARGTGGYSPLHF.

This chain joins TRBV5-6 and TRBJ1-6; D gene ambiguous. CDR3 length equals 14 residues. V was shortened by 2 bases and J by 7 bases, with 10 bases between the two germline ends. The V gene's germline CDR1 is SGHDT and CDR2 YYEEEE. CDR3 coding DNA: TGTGCCAGCAGCTTCCGGGAAGGGAATTCACCCCTCCACTTT. Translating it yields CASSFREGNSPLHF.

The CDR3: CASSGIAVGIDYGYTF. DNA for the CDR3: TGTGCCAGCTCAGGTATTGCAGTGGGAATAGACTATGGCTACACCTTC. This chain links TRBV18 with TRBJ1-2; D unclear. The CDR3 consists of 16 residues. From germline, CDR1 is KGHSH and CDR2 LQKENI. Between the trimmed V and J ends, which lost 5 bases and 3 bases, there was a span of 19 bases.

This clonotype has a handful of counts. V is TRBV20-1 and J is TRBJ2-1; 8 bases are shared with TRBD1. Germline loops: CDR1 DFQATT, CDR2 SNEGSKA (reference sequence). With 1 base clipped from V and 0 bases from J, the junction kept 2 bases outside the gene matches. The CDR3 is 15 residues long. The DNA of the CDR3 is TGCAGTGCTAGAGTACAGGGGGGCTCCTACAATGAGCAGTTCTTC. This codes for CSARVQGGSYNEQFF.

This clonotype was counted ten times or more. V is TRBV12-3 or TRBV12-4 and J is TRBJ2-7, with 10 bases lining up with TRBD2. The CDR3 sequence is 16 residues long. With 5 bases clipped from V and 2 bases from J, the junction kept 9 bases outside the gene matches. CDR3: CASSPTSGNAPYEQYF. The CDR3 DNA reads TGTGCCAGCAGTCCCACTAGCGGGAACGCTCCCTACGAGCAGTACTTC.

This clonotype was seen repeatedly, ten times or more. The rearrangement links TRBV9 to TRBJ1-5; 7 positions agree with TRBD1. The CDR3 has 15 residues. Unmatched junction bases numbered 6, after V lost 3 bases and J lost 3 bases. The germline V gene encodes CDR1 SGDLS and CDR2 YYNGEE. CDR3 bases: TGTGCCAGCAGCGCCACGGGACAGTCCAATCAGCCCCAGCATTTT. Translated, it gives CASSATGQSNQPQHF.

The rearrangement links TRBV3-1 to TRBJ2-1; possible D gene TRBD2, 6 bases. The CDR3 is 16 amino acids. V gave up 6 bases and J gave up 0 bases, with 15 bases separating them. Per the germline V gene, CDR1 is LGHDT and CDR2 is YNNKEL (reference sequence). CDR3 in DNA: TGTGCCAGCAGACGGTCAGCGGGTAGCTCCTACAATGAGCAGTTCTTC. It translates to CASRRSAGSSYNEQFF.

V and J are TRBV28 and TRBJ1-1; TRBD1 aligns across 9 bases. Trimming removed 6 bases from V and 5 bases from J; junction bases left unmatched: 13. This CDR3 has 16 residues. The germline V gene has CDR1 MDHEN and CDR2 SYDVKM. In DNA, the CDR3 is TGTGCCAGCAGGCTAACAGGGGGCGCTTCGGATACTGAAGCTTTCTTT. It encodes CASRLTGGASDTEAFF.

This clonotype occurred many times. The chain combines TRBV12-3 or TRBV12-4 with TRBJ2-2, with D perhaps matching TRBD1 or TRBD2 (5 bases each). V was trimmed by 4 bases and J by 5 bases, leaving 11 bases between them. CDR3 length: 14 amino acids. The CDR3 loop is CASSSFGTTGELFF. In DNA, the CDR3 is TGTGCCAGCAGTTCGTTCGGGACGACCGGGGAGCTGTTTTTT.

This clonotype was counted ten times or more. The chain links TRBV4-2 to TRBJ2-3, with 10 nucleotides matching TRBD2. The CDR3 runs 16 residues. Germline loops: CDR1 LGHNA, CDR2 YNFKEQ. V was clipped by 3 bases and J by 5 bases; unmatched bases: 8. The CDR3 loop is CASSQSGGAWGDTQYF. The CDR3 coding sequence is TGTGCCAGCAGCCAGAGCGGGGGGGCCTGGGGAGATACGCAGTATTTT.

Ten or more counts support this clonotype. The rearrangement links TRBV7-9 to TRBJ1-1, with 7 nucleotides matching TRBD1. The CDR3 has 14 residues. The germline V gene has CDR1 SEHNR and CDR2 FQNEAQ (reference sequence). V shed 6 bases, J shed 3 bases, and the junction held 7 bases outside the gene matches. The CDR3 sequence is CASSPRTGDTEAFF. DNA of the CDR3: TGTGCCAGCAGTCCCCGTACAGGGGACACTGAAGCTTTCTTT.

This chain connects TRBV7-2 to TRBJ1-2; weak D call: TRBD1 (5 bases). Between the trimmed V and J ends, which lost 5 bases and 6 bases, there was a span of 19 bases. Per the germline V gene, CDR1 is SGHTA and CDR2 is FQGNSA. This CDR3 is built from 15 residues. For the CDR3, the DNA is TGTGCCAGCAGCCCGCAGAGCGGGACCCAGAATGGCTACACCTTC. Its protein is CASSPQSGTQNGYTF.

This clonotype was counted between two and nine times. This chain links TRBV7-9 with TRBJ2-5; TRBD1 matches at 7 bases. The V and J ends lost 3 bases and 2 bases, in that order; junction bases with no gene match: 6. The CDR3 totals 15 residues. Per germline, CDR1 SEHNR and CDR2 FQNEAQ (reference sequence). CDR3 in DNA: TGTGCCAGCAGCTTTTCAGGACAGGTTCAAGAGACCCAGTACTTC. This encodes CASSFSGQVQETQYF.

This clonotype was recorded at least ten times. This sequence joins TRBV12-3 or TRBV12-4 and TRBJ2-5; 12 bases agree with TRBD2. This CDR3 has 15 amino acids. J gave up 2 bases and V 5 bases, and 3 bases lay outside the gene matches. CDR3 amino acids: CASSPGLAGQETQYF. The CDR3 DNA sequence: TGTGCCAGCAGTCCCGGACTAGCGGGGCAAGAGACCCAGTACTTC.

This clonotype showed up just once. CDR3 amino acids: CAISEQGREAFF. In DNA form, the CDR3 reads TGTGCCATCAGCGAACAGGGGCGGGAAGCTTTCTTT. V usage is TRBV10-3 and J usage is TRBJ1-1, with 7 bases fitting TRBD1. V was clipped by 6 bases and J by 8 bases; unmatched bases: 6. The CDR3 runs 12 residues. Looked up from germline, CDR1 is ENHRY and CDR2 is SYGVKD.

This clonotype occurred a few times. The V gene is TRBV12-3 or TRBV12-4, the J gene TRBJ2-2; TRBD1 matches at 8 bases. J lost 2 bases, V lost 6 bases, and 5 bases had no gene match. CDR3 length equals 15 residues. The CDR3 here is CASSQTGENTGELFF. CDR3 nucleotides: TGTGCCAGCAGCCAGACAGGGGAAAACACCGGGGAGCTGTTTTTT.